The T cell receptor (beta chain) under discussion was sequenced for a study of beta chain bispecific antibodies for T cell cancers (dated by TCRdb to about 2021). For the study in its entirety: Healthy donor T cells were cocultured with T cell leukemia lines and bispecific antibodies, and TRBV sequencing of the surviving cells was then used to measure how much each TRBV family was depleted. Jurkat cells expressed surface TRBV12 (TRBV12-3), and HPB-ALL cells expressed surface TRBV5-5.

Beyond this particular receptor, the publication reports: Apart from the targeted and closely related genes, all other TRBV family members appeared to be unaffected by the TRBV-directed bispecific antibodies. Relative to anti-CD19, exposure to anti-TRBV12 lowered the TRBV12-3 share of total TRBV signal by 98% to 99%, while TRBV12-4 dropped by around 34%, a change that was not significant. Leukemia cell line cells were mixed with normal T cells in each sequenced sample, and most of the targeted TRBV signal was derived from the leukemia cells rather than from the normal T cells. Cross-reactivity of the anti-TRBV5-5 antibody with TRBV5-6 was attributed to high sequence similarity between the two genes.

The sample holds many counts of this clonotype. The antigen it recognizes is unknown. No clone much larger than this one lies a single base away; base qualities are absent. Its CDR3 holds 16 amino acids, cysteine through phenylalanine. Only the CDR3 portion is preserved as DNA: 48 bases, with reading frame beginning at the first base. Looking up the germline V gene (reference sequence) yields CDR1 MNHNY and CDR2 SVGAGI. V has 0 bases trimmed and J has 4 bases trimmed; junction bases matching no gene number 5. The libraries included unique molecular identifier barcodes, and the barcodes were used to quantify clonotypes. Qiagen AllPrep DNA/RNA Micro kits were used to isolate total RNA, and an Agilent TapeStation was used to check RNA quality. TCR beta libraries were built by 5' RACE: cDNA synthesis followed by two PCR steps using TCR beta constant-region gene-specific primers. Sequencing of the TCR beta libraries was done on an Illumina MiSeq platform. The source study handled its data this way. Reads were processed with MIGEC, MiXCR and VDJtools. The frequency of each clonotype was calculated as the fraction of all unique molecular identifiers in the sample that belonged to that clonotype. Nonfunctional TRBV genes classified in IMGT as pseudogenes or open reading frames, for example TRBV1, TRBV12-1 and TRBV21, were left out. TCRdb ran its own pipeline on the public reads, namely fastp trimming at Q25 and MiXCR clone calling, and kept in-frame beta chains. Here each entry gathers all rows of one CDR3 protein and keeps the most common genes and DNA. The authors' filters were not applied to this entry. This sample comprises 20,000 to 25,000 distinct CDR3 sequences, more than 2% of them detected only once. Roughly 5.1% of the sample is taken by the ten largest.

This specimen's treatment or condition label, per the study, means: alpha-V12: anti-TRBV12 scFv linked to anti-CD3 scFv. T cells were expanded from blood mononuclear cells for 3 days with either the anti-CD3 antibody OKT3 or CD3/CD28 Dynabeads. The anti-TRBV12 bispecific sample was taken from a coculture of Jurkat leukemia cells with normal T cells and was compared with an anti-CD19 bispecific control coculture. The culture conditions for expanded T cells were RPMI 1640 plus 10% fetal bovine serum, recombinant human IL-2 (approximately 100 IU/ml) and IL-7 (about 5.2 ng/ml). Cocultures combined approximately 50,000 normal T cells with approximately 50,000 target cells and bispecific antibody in approximately 100 ul, incubated more than 15 hours at 37°C. Each bispecific antibody consisted of two single-chain variable fragments expressed in a single-chain diabody format with a His tag. Healthy human donors supplied the effector T cells, with peripheral blood mononuclear cells isolated from leukapheresis samples using Ficoll density gradient centrifugation.

The rearranged chain carries TRBV6-6 and TRBJ2-1; the central 8 bases match TRBD2. This specimen consisted of healthy donor T cells cultured with leukemia cells, obtained from a culture containing a bispecific antibody targeting TCR Vbeta12. The source is a human donor in good health. Some clones in this sample may be carry-over from other donors' samples. The nucleotides read TGTGCCAGCAGTTACTCGTGGGCTAGCGGGTACAATGAGCAGTTCTTC. Translation gives CASSYSWASGYNEQFF.